One sample yielded the 29 T cell receptor beta chains listed below, sequenced in a study of T cells expressing NK-cell markers. TCRdb reprocessed the 5' RACE reads and reports one entry per CDR3 protein, with no DNA. Its table lists roughly 160,000 distinct CDR3 sequences. The sample taken for sequencing was blood T cells: a sorted CD56 or NKG2C T cell subset, CD4+ or CD8+ T cells, or bulk PBMC T cells (not recorded which). These receptors all come from a man aged 18 to 69 in good health.

Here the CDR3 reads CASSLGGLGEQYF. The rearrangement links TRBV12-3 or TRBV12-4 to TRBJ2-7; TCRdb gives TRBD1 as the D gene, but with no DNA this cannot be confirmed. This CDR3 has 13 amino acids.

The rearrangement joins TRBV7-6 to TRBJ2-7; TCRdb lists TRBD1, though no DNA is available to test this call. Germline CDR1 reads SGHVS; CDR2 reads FNYEAQ. The CDR3 sequence is 14 residues long. This CDR3 is CASSLGRVGYEQYF.

This sequence joins TRBV20-1 and TRBJ1-4. In germline, CDR1 is DFQATT, CDR2 SNEGSKA (reference sequence). CDR3 length: 12 amino acids. CDR3 loop: CSASQPNEKLFF.

The CDR3 sequence: CASSDHGTSETQYF. The chain employs TRBV25-1 and TRBJ2-5. Germline assignment: CDR1 MGHDK and CDR2 SYGVNS. This CDR3 region has 14 residues.

The CDR3 here is CASSFPPPLRRGPNTEAFF. The J gene is TRBJ1-1, the V gene TRBV12-3 or TRBV12-4. CDR3 length: 19 residues.

The chain's CDR3 is CASRNAGRQETQYF. The V and J genes are TRBV6-2 or TRBV6-3 and TRBJ2-5; the D call from TCRdb, TRBD1, cannot be confirmed without DNA. The length of the CDR3 is 14 residues. Germline lookup yields CDR1 MNHEY and CDR2 SVGEGT.

The gene calls are TRBV13 and TRBJ1-2; absent DNA, TCRdb's TRBD1 call cannot be checked. CDR3 length: 17 residues. Germline loops: CDR1 PRHDT, CDR2 FYEKMQ (reference sequence). The CDR3 is CASSYPRGPLSNYGYTF.

The chain couples TRBV12-3 or TRBV12-4 to TRBJ2-5; the D gene TCRdb calls, TRBD1, cannot be checked with no DNA. CDR3 length: 15 amino acids. This chain's CDR3 is CASSSAEDPGETQYF.

The chain employs TRBV11-3 and TRBJ2-2; TCRdb reports TRBD2, a call that lacks DNA to check it against. CDR1 and CDR2 from the germline V gene are SGHNT and YENEEA. The CDR3 extends over 17 amino acids. This CDR3 is CASSPRAGDPNTGELFF.

The chain uses TRBV7-9 and TRBJ2-7; no DNA is available, so the TRBD1 call from TCRdb remains unchecked. The CDR3 has 16 amino acids. CDR1 is SEHNR, CDR2 FQNEAQ, per germline (reference sequence). CDR3 in amino acids: CASSSPGGGPSYEQYF. The variable domain in full, with the rest retrieved from reference TRBV7-9 and TRBJ2-7, is DTGVSQNPRHKITKRGQNVTFRCDPISEHNRLYWYRQTLGQGPEFLTYFQNEAQLEKSRLLSDRFSAERPKGSFSTLEIQRTEQGDSAMYLCASSSPGGGPSYEQYFGPGTRLTVT.

The chain employs TRBV13 and TRBJ2-2; lacking DNA, the TRBD2 call made by TCRdb goes unchecked. CDR3 length: 16 amino acids. In germline, CDR1 is PRHDT, CDR2 FYEKMQ (reference sequence). CDR3 amino acids: CASSLFADSNTGELFF.

The chain's CDR3 is CASSLGVWETQYF. J is TRBJ2-5 and V is TRBV7-9. The germline CDR1 and CDR2 sequences are SEHNR and FQNEAQ (reference sequence). The CDR3 extends over 13 amino acids.

The chain joins TRBV20-1 to TRBJ1-2; absent DNA, TCRdb's TRBD1 call cannot be checked. In germline, CDR1 is DFQATT, CDR2 SNEGSKA (reference sequence). The CDR3 contains 13 residues. The CDR3 here is CSASTGRGYGYTF.

V and J are TRBV29-1 and TRBJ2-1; TCRdb's assignment of TRBD1 cannot be checked, as there is no DNA. The CDR3 is 14 amino acids. The V gene's germline CDR1 is SQVTM and CDR2 ANQGSEA. The CDR3 is CSVEGQGAYNEQFF.

The gene calls are TRBV7-9 and TRBJ2-5; the TRBD2 assignment by TCRdb is unverifiable without DNA. There are 16 residues in the CDR3. Germline CDR1 SEHNR, CDR2 FQNEAQ (reference sequence). CDR3 loop: CASSPPKRGVQETQYF.

The chain joins TRBV6-4 to TRBJ1-1. The CDR3 is 14 residues long. Germline V CDR1 and CDR2: MRHNA, SNTAGT. The CDR3 protein is CASSDSGLNTEAFF.

V usage is TRBV4-1 and J usage is TRBJ2-3. This CDR3 spans 14 amino acids. Germline V CDR1 and CDR2: MGHRA, YSYEKL. The chain's CDR3 is CASSLWWGTDTQYF.

The V gene is TRBV4-1, the J gene TRBJ1-5; the D gene TCRdb calls, TRBD1, cannot be checked with no DNA. Looked up from germline, CDR1 is MGHRA and CDR2 is YSYEKL. The CDR3 has 14 residues. The CDR3 region is CASSPGRGNQPQHF.

The rearrangement links TRBV11-2 to TRBJ1-1. The V gene's germline CDR1 is SGHAT and CDR2 FQNNGV. The CDR3 is 14 amino acids. The CDR3 reads CASSSAETHTEAFF.

The chain employs TRBV15 and TRBJ1-1; TCRdb's D gene call, TRBD1, goes unchecked for lack of DNA. The CDR3 runs 14 residues. CDR1 and CDR2 from the germline V gene are LNHNV and YYDKDF (reference sequence). CDR3 sequence: CATSRRRGGTEAFF.

The chain has TRBV7-8 and TRBJ2-7; lacking DNA, the TRBD1 call made by TCRdb goes unchecked. Germline assignment: CDR1 SGHVS and CDR2 FQNEAQ. This CDR3 is 14 amino acids long. The CDR3 reads CASSTWDRNYEQYF.

The chain links TRBV19 to TRBJ2-5; TCRdb picks TRBD1, but there is no DNA to check that call. In germline, CDR1 is LNHDA, CDR2 SQIVND (reference sequence). CDR3 length equals 14 residues. CDR3 amino acids: CASNDGKYQETQYF.

This chain joins TRBV19 and TRBJ1-5. The CDR3 sequence is 16 residues long. Germline-derived CDR1 and CDR2 are LNHDA and SQIVND (reference sequence). The CDR3 region is CASSIGVFRSNQPQHF.

The rearrangement joins TRBV28 to TRBJ2-2; TCRdb designates TRBD1, a call that cannot be tested without DNA. CDR1 is MDHEN, CDR2 SYDVKM, per germline. This CDR3 has 16 residues. CDR3 sequence: CASSHLRTENTGELFF.

The chain links TRBV6-5 to TRBJ2-7; TCRdb calls TRBD2, which cannot be checked without DNA. Germline V gene data show CDR1 as MNHEY and CDR2 as SVGAGI. This CDR3 region has 14 residues. This chain's CDR3 is CASSNGLASYEQYF.

The V and J genes are TRBV19 and TRBJ2-2; TCRdb proposes TRBD1, but this gene call is untestable without DNA. This CDR3 region has 14 residues. From germline, CDR1 is LNHDA and CDR2 SQIVND (reference sequence). CDR3 amino acids: CASIPVEGTGELFF. Together with reference TRBV19 and TRBJ2-2, the CDR3 gives the full variable domain: DGGITQSPKYLFRKEGQNVTLSCEQNLNHDAMYWYRQDPGQGLRLIYYSQIVNDFQKGDIAEGYSVSREKKESFPLTVTSAQKNPTAFYLCASIPVEGTGELFFGEGSRLTVL.

The chain carries TRBV11-2 and TRBJ2-2; the TCRdb call, TRBD1, lacks DNA for checking. This CDR3 contains 16 residues. CDR1 SGHAT and CDR2 FQNNGV come from the germline V gene. This CDR3 reads CASSLTLGGNTGELFF.

The rearrangement joins TRBV25-1 to TRBJ1-4; TCRdb proposes TRBD1, but this gene call is untestable without DNA. Germline CDR1 reads MGHDK; CDR2 reads SYGVNS. CDR3 length equals 14 residues. CDR3 sequence reads: CASTPTGANEKLFF.

This rearrangement joins TRBV27 to TRBJ2-3; the TRBD2 assignment by TCRdb is unverifiable without DNA. The V gene's germline CDR1 is MNHEY and CDR2 SMNVEV (reference sequence). This CDR3 has 17 amino acids. CDR3 residues: CASSSGTSGVSTDTQYF.